The 4 T cell receptor beta chains reported below all come from one sample, sequenced in a study of beta chain features in type 1 diabetes. General study points: Type 1 diabetes patients had TCRB CDR3s that were shorter (moderately but significantly so) in all four CD4+ subsets.

The sequenced template was cDNA made from the entire isolated RNA. Libraries were prepared by immunoSEQ multiplex PCR; TCRdb keeps only in-frame clonotypes and omits some of them. The sample consists of approximately 240,000 clones, approximately 16% of them appearing once. These receptors' antigens are unknown. The sample comprised naive CD4+ T cells from blood. The receptors derive from a man younger than 45 with type 1 diabetes.

As DNA, the CDR3 is TGTGCCAGCAGTCCTCCGGGAGCTAACTATGGCTACACCTTC. It encodes CASSPPGANYGYTF. The rearrangement joins TRBV7-2 to TRBJ1-2; D call uncertain. The ends were cut back, 6 bases at V and 0 bases at J, with 11 bases in the middle. CDR1 and CDR2 from the germline V gene are SGHTA and FQGNSA. The CDR3 sequence is 14 residues long.

The chain uses TRBV12-5 and TRBJ2-2; tentative D call: TRBD2 (6 bases). Germline V gives CDR1 LGHNT, CDR2 FRNRAP. The CDR3 is made up of 14 amino acids. The V end was cut by 4 bases, the J end by 9 bases, with 15 bases between. CDR3 amino acids: CASGSLPGDRELFF. Written as DNA, the CDR3 is TGTGCTAGTGGTTCCCTCCCGGGAGATCGGGAGCTGTTTTTT.

This clone was seen only a few times. The genes are TRBV6-5 and TRBJ2-5, with TRBD2 identical over 8 bases. Germline V lookup: CDR1 MNHEY, CDR2 SVGAGI. V gave up 7 bases and J gave up 2 bases; unmatched junction bases: 9. The CDR3 runs to 15 residues. The DNA for the CDR3 is TGTGCCAGCACCCCTCGGGCTAGCGGGCAAGAGACCCAGTACTTC. It codes for CASTPRASGQETQYF.

The sample holds a few counts of this clone. The rearrangement joins TRBV29-1 to TRBJ1-2; 8 bases align to TRBD1. The CDR3 consists of 17 residues. Per the germline V gene, CDR1 is SQVTM and CDR2 is ANQGSEA. Trimming removed 3 bases from V and 4 bases from J; junction bases left unmatched: 16. CDR3 protein: CSVDTTAGGSESYGYTF. The CDR3 DNA reads as TGCAGCGTTGATACGACCGCAGGGGGCTCGGAGAGCTATGGCTACACCTTC.